A selection of T cell receptor beta chains follows, all from one sample in a study of CD8 T cells in Susac syndrome. MiXCR, run by TCRdb on the immunoSEQ multiplex PCR reads, gives a single entry per CDR3 protein. The sample lists roughly 140,000 distinct CDR3 sequences; around 96% were seen once. Sequencing was carried out using CD8+ T cells from PBMCs. The receptors were gathered from a human donor with multiple sclerosis. Each CDR3 is given with its conserved first and last residue.

V gene: TRBV5-1
CDR3 protein: CASTGATPYNEQFF

V gene: TRBV20-1
CDR3 protein: CSASPDPFQETQYF

V gene: TRBV3-1
CDR3 protein: CASSPEGRGAKTQYF

V gene: TRBV7-9
CDR3 protein: CASSLVRSYEQYF

V gene: TRBV12-3/TRBV12-4
CDR3 protein: CASSAAGGATYNEQFF

V gene: TRBV3-1
CDR3 protein: CASSHLTQDEAFF

V gene: TRBV3-1
CDR3 protein: CASSPDWWVGNEQFF

V gene: TRBV20-1
CDR3 protein: CSARDLQQGYEQYF

V gene: TRBV25-1
CDR3 protein: CASSGRQTNTGELFF

V gene: TRBV14
CDR3 protein: CASSQDYLGYNEQFF

V gene: TRBV20-1
CDR3 protein: CSASLGPYTF

V gene: TRBV4-3
CDR3 protein: CASSQMVQDLSGNTIYF

V gene: TRBV2
CDR3 protein: CASRHGTNTEAFF

V gene: TRBV7-9
CDR3 protein: CASHTPDGYTF

V gene: TRBV7-8
CDR3 protein: CASSLGGGEDTQYF

V gene: TRBV7-9
CDR3 protein: CASSPDGQETQYF

V gene: TRBV29-1
CDR3 protein: CSVGQSNTEAFF

V gene: TRBV12-5
CDR3 protein: CASGLAGGYEQYF

V gene: TRBV13
CDR3 protein: CASSGGGNQPQHF

V gene: TRBV3-1
CDR3 protein: CASSQVLLAVGEQFF

V gene: TRBV29-1
CDR3 protein: CSVEGTVGGKNTEAFF

V gene: TRBV24-1
CDR3 protein: CATTNLRYYGYTF

V gene: TRBV28
CDR3 protein: CASTLTGTSYEQYF

V gene: TRBV6-2/TRBV6-3
CDR3 protein: CASSYSTGGNSPLHF

V gene: TRBV28
CDR3 protein: CASSPKTSGGIGEQFF

V gene: TRBV30
CDR3 protein: CAWRGPGTGTDTQYF

V gene: TRBV6-2/TRBV6-3
CDR3 protein: CASSYSGNSYNEQFF

V gene: TRBV28
CDR3 protein: CAITDRGWNYGYTF

V gene: TRBV4-2
CDR3 protein: CASSQDGEGDDYNEQFF

V gene: TRBV28
CDR3 protein: CASSGPAYGYTF

V gene: TRBV27
CDR3 protein: CASSPRGGSHGTQYF

V gene: TRBV9
CDR3 protein: CASTGDGYTF

V gene: TRBV19
CDR3 protein: CASSIGDGHEKLFF

V gene: TRBV9
CDR3 protein: CASSGAQDTQYF

V gene: TRBV4-3
CDR3 protein: CASSQDPYGTGHQPQHF

V gene: TRBV9
CDR3 protein: CASTGGGPAFGSGELFF

V gene: TRBV7-2
CDR3 protein: CASSLIYGVQTRLQETQYF

V gene: TRBV13
CDR3 protein: CASSTSQGPYEQYF

V gene: TRBV27
CDR3 protein: CASSPHEAIYGYTF

V gene: TRBV7-9
CDR3 protein: CASGVKSGATYEQYF

V gene: TRBV3-1
CDR3 protein: CASSQGRASGPLWKALHF

V gene: TRBV7-9
CDR3 protein: CASSSDRERHEQYF

V gene: TRBV10-3
CDR3 protein: CAISGDEQTNTGELFF

V gene: TRBV12-3/TRBV12-4
CDR3 protein: CASSSGRVDEQFF

V gene: TRBV9
CDR3 protein: CASSVGNKGGLGEQYF

V gene: TRBV5-1
CDR3 protein: CASSFHISNTGELFF

V gene: TRBV14
CDR3 protein: CASSQGYEQYF

V gene: TRBV19
CDR3 protein: CASSIARHHQPQHF

V gene: TRBV3-1
CDR3 protein: CASSQDNQETQYF

V gene: TRBV4-2
CDR3 protein: CASSHGQGDEQYF

V gene: TRBV25-1
CDR3 protein: CASSAGFGYEQYF

V gene: TRBV7-9
CDR3 protein: CASSPTDSYEQYF